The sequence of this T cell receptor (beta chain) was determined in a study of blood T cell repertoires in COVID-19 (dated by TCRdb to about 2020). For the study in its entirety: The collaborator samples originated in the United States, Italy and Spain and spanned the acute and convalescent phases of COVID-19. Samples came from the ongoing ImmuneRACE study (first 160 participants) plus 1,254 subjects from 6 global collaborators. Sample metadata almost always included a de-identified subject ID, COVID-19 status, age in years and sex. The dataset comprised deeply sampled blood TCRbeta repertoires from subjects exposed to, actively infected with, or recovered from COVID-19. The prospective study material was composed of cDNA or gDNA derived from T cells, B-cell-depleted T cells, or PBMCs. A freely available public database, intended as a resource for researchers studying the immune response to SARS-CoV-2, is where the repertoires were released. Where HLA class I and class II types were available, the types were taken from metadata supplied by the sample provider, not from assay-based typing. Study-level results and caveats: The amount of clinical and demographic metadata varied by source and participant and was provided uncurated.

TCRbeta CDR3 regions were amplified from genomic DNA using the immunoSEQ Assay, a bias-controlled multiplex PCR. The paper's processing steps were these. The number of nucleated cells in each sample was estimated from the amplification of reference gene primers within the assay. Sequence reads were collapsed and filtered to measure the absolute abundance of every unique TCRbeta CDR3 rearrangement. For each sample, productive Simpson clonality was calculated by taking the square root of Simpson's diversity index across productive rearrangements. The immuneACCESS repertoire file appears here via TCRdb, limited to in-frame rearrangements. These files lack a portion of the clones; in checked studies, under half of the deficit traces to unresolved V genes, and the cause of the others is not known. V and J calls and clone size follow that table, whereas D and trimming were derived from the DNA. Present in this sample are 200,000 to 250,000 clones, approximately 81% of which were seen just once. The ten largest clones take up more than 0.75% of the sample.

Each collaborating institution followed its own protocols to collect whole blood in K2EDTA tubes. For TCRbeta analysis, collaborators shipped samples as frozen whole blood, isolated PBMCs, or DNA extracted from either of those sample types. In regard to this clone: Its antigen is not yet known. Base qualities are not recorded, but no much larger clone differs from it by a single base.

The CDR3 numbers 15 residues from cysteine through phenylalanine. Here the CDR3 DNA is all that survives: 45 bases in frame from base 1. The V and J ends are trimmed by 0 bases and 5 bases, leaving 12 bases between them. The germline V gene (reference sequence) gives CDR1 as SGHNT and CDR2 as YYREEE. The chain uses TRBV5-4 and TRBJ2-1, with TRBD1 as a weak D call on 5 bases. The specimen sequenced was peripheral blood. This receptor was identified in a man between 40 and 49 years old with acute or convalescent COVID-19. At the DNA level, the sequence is TGTGCCAGCAGCTTGGATCCGACAGCACACAATGAGCAGTTCTTC. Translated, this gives CASSLDPTAHNEQFF.